A single sample is the source of the 14 T cell receptor beta chains below, sequenced in a study of blood T cell repertoires in COVID-19. The data were produced by immunoSEQ multiplex PCR, yet TCRdb's version contains in-frame clones alone and is incomplete. In the table there are about 13,000 clones, around 80% of which are singletons. Sequenced material: peripheral blood. The source of these receptors is a human donor in a cohort sampled during active COVID-19.

This rearrangement joins TRBV5-1 to TRBJ2-5, with TRBD1 as a possible D gene (8 bases). The V gene's germline CDR1 is SGHRS and CDR2 YFSETQ. This CDR3 contains 15 residues. Between the trimmed V and J ends, which lost 2 bases and 0 bases, there was a span of 11 bases. In nucleotides, the CDR3 is TGCGCCAGCAGCTTACAGGGGGGGTACCAAGAGACCCAGTACTTC. It translates to CASSLQGGYQETQYF. The complete variable domain, with remaining parts taken from reference TRBV5-1 and TRBJ2-5, reads KAGVTQTPRYLIKTRGQQVTLSCSPISGHRSVSWYQQTPGQGLQFLFEYFSETQRNKGNFPGRFSGRQFSNSRSEMNVSTLELGDSALYLCASSLQGGYQETQYFGPGTRLLVL.

The rearrangement links TRBV5-6 to TRBJ1-6, with 11 bases identical to TRBD1. CDR3 length: 15 amino acids. Looked up from germline, CDR1 is SGHDT and CDR2 is YYEEEE. V lost 9 bases to trimming and J lost 7 bases; unmatched junction nucleotides: 9. The DNA for the CDR3 is TGTGCCACGAGAAGGACAGGGGGCAAGAATTCACCCCTCCACTTT. This codes for CATRRTGGKNSPLHF.

This rearrangement joins TRBV29-1 to TRBJ2-5; TRBD1 aligns across 8 bases. In germline, CDR1 is SQVTM, CDR2 ANQGSEA. Germline trimming cut 0 bases from V and 5 bases from J; bases unmatched to any gene: 11. This CDR3 spans 16 amino acids. CDR3 DNA: TGCAGCGTTGAAGATTTTCGCCGGGACAGGCGGGAGACCCAGTACTTC. It encodes CSVEDFRRDRRETQYF.

This chain joins TRBV3-1 (or the pseudogene TRBV3-2) and TRBJ2-7; D may be TRBD1 (5 bases). V dropped 1 base and J dropped 7 bases, with 8 bases sitting between them. The CDR3 consists of 12 residues. Germline V gene data show CDR1 as LGHDT and CDR2 as YNNKEL (reference sequence). In nucleotides, the CDR3 is TGTGCCAGCAGCCAAGCCGCAGGGGAGCAGTACTTC. Translation: CASSQAAGEQYF.

The V gene is TRBV28, the J gene TRBJ2-7; D might be TRBD1 (6 bases). The CDR3 has 18 residues. Trimming took off 2 bases at V and 3 bases at J, with 23 bases between the two ends. Germline V gives CDR1 MDHEN, CDR2 SYDVKM. DNA for the CDR3: TGTGCCAGCAGTTTAAGCGGCGCTGCCCGACAGGCCCGCTACGAGCAGTACTTC. Amino acids: CASSLSGAARQARYEQYF.

This chain joins TRBV28 and TRBJ2-7, with D perhaps matching TRBD2 (5 bases). Germline loops: CDR1 MDHEN, CDR2 SYDVKM. Trimming cost V 5 bases and J 0 bases, with 14 bases left between them. There are 15 residues in the CDR3. CDR3 residues: CASSRGGFDSYEQYF. DNA of the CDR3: TGTGCCAGCAGTAGAGGAGGTTTTGACTCCTACGAGCAGTACTTC. Full variable domain (missing parts from reference TRBV28 and TRBJ2-7): DVKVTQSSRYLVKRTGEKVFLECVQDMDHENMFWYRQDPGLGLRLIYFSYDVKMKEKGDIPEGYSVSREKKERFSLILESASTNQTSMYLCASSRGGFDSYEQYFGPGTRLTVT.

The J gene is TRBJ2-7, the V gene TRBV18; D is perhaps TRBD1 (6 bases). The CDR3 totals 15 residues. CDR1 is KGHSH and CDR2 is LQKENI in the germline V gene. Trimming stripped 3 bases from V and 0 bases from J, with 12 bases between. The CDR3 region is CASSPWARGSYEQYF. DNA for the CDR3: TGTGCCAGCTCACCCTGGGCCAGGGGCTCCTACGAGCAGTACTTC.

This sequence joins TRBV7-2 and TRBJ2-1; 13 bases are a match to TRBD2. The germline gives CDR1 SGHTA, CDR2 FQGNSA. This CDR3 is 16 amino acids long. J was trimmed by 7 bases and V by 5 bases; bases with no gene match: 8. The CDR3 reads CASSPYGGLAGNEQFF. For the CDR3, the DNA is TGTGCCAGCAGCCCATATGGGGGACTAGCGGGGAATGAGCAGTTCTTC.

V usage is TRBV6-5 and J usage is TRBJ2-7, with a possible D match to TRBD2 (6 bases). Germline V CDR1 and CDR2: MNHEY, SVGAGI. The CDR3 is made up of 15 amino acids. Trimming took off 2 bases at V and 4 bases at J, with 15 bases between the two ends. In DNA, the CDR3 is TGTGCCAGCAGTTACGGAGGGGCCGTTAGGTACGAGCAGTACTTC. Translating gives CASSYGGAVRYEQYF.

The chain has TRBV4-3 and TRBJ2-3; D gene uncertain. There are 15 residues in the CDR3. Trimming removed 1 base from V and 0 bases from J, with 8 bases in between. CDR1 is LGHNA, CDR2 YSLEER, per germline. In DNA, the CDR3 is TGCGCCAGCAGCCAAGGCAGTTTTAGCACAGATACGCAGTATTTT. This gives the protein CASSQGSFSTDTQYF.

The chain combines TRBV5-6 with TRBJ1-1; TRBD1 matches 9 bases. CDR1 and CDR2 from the germline V gene are SGHDT and YYEEEE. V shed 1 base and J 5 bases; nucleotides not matched to a gene: 9. The CDR3 totals 16 residues. The CDR3 DNA reads as TGTGCCAGCAGCTTGTCCAAGACAGGGGGGAGGACTGAAGCTTTCTTT. Translation gives CASSLSKTGGRTEAFF.

The rearrangement uses TRBV4-1 and TRBJ2-7; D perhaps matches TRBD1 (5 bases). Germline CDR1 MGHRA, CDR2 YSYEKL. Trimming left V 0 bases short and J 2 bases short, with 11 bases between. The CDR3 has 15 amino acids. The CDR3 sequence is CASSQDPTVAYEQYF. As DNA, the CDR3 is TGCGCCAGCAGCCAAGATCCGACAGTTGCCTACGAGCAGTACTTC.

The rearrangement uses TRBV5-1 and TRBJ2-5, with 8 bases lining up with TRBD1. J lost 7 bases, V lost 0 bases, and 8 bases had no gene match. CDR1 and CDR2 (germline): SGHRS, YFSETQ. This CDR3 spans 15 amino acids. CDR3 loop: CASSLAPQGAGTQYF. CDR3 in DNA: TGCGCCAGCAGCTTGGCCCCCCAGGGGGCGGGGACCCAGTACTTC. Full variable domain (remainder filled in from reference TRBV5-1 and TRBJ2-5): KAGVTQTPRYLIKTRGQQVTLSCSPISGHRSVSWYQQTPGQGLQFLFEYFSETQRNKGNFPGRFSGRQFSNSRSEMNVSTLELGDSALYLCASSLAPQGAGTQYFGPGTRLLVL.

This clone appeared a single time. The V gene is TRBV3-1 (or the pseudogene TRBV3-2), the J gene TRBJ2-1; TRBD2 matches 12 bases. The CDR3 runs to 14 residues. J lost 6 bases, V lost 8 bases, and 5 bases had no gene match. CDR1 is LGHDT and CDR2 is YNNKEL in the germline V gene (reference sequence). DNA for the CDR3: TGTGCCAGCCGGACTAGCGGGGCCTCCAATGAGCAGTTCTTC. It specifies CASRTSGASNEQFF.